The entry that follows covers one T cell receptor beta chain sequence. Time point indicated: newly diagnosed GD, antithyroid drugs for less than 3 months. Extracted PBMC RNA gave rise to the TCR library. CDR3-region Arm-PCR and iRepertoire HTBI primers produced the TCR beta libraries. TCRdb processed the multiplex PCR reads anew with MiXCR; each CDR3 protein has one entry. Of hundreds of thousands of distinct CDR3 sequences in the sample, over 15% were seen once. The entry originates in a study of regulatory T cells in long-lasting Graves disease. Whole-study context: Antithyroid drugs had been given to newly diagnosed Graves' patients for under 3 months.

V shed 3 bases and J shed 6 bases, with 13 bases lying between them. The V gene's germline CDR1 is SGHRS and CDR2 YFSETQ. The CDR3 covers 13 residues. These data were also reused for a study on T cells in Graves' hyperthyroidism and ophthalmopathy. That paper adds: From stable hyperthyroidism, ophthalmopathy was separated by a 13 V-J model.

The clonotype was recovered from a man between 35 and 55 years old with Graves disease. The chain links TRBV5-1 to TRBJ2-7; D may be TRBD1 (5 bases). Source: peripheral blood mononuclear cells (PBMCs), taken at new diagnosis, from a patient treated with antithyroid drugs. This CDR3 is CASSSVGVGEQYF. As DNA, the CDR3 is TGCGCCAGCAGCTCCGTAGGGGTTGGCGAGCAGTACTTC.